Listed below are T cell receptor beta chains from one sample, sequenced in a study of blood T cells in healthy people across ages. TCRdb re-called the 5' RACE reads through MiXCR, storing one row per CDR3 protein. The data contain about 2 million distinct CDR3 sequences, less than 50% of them seen just once; the ten biggest clones take up approximately 2.1%. The sequenced sample consisted of blood. All receptors derive from a woman between 40 and 50 years old in good health. Both conserved end residues are part of each CDR3. Each record gives: J gene, clone size, CDR3 length, D gene, V gene, CDR3 protein, CDR3 DNA. A D gene is named only where the DNA matches it firmly. Size is omitted from some rows. Given values are once, few, many or a class for expanded clones.

j_gene: TRBJ2-5; abundance: NA; len: 14; d_gene: TRBD2; v_gene: TRBV20-1; CDR3aa: CSARVGTRKETQYF; CDR3nt: TGCAGTGCTAGAGTAGGGACTAGAAAAGAGACCCAGTACTTC
j_gene: TRBJ1-1; abundance: NA; len: 15; d_gene: NA; v_gene: TRBV5-6; CDR3aa: CASSRLGPGMTEAFF; CDR3nt: TGTGCCAGCAGCCGTTTGGGCCCGGGTATGACTGAAGCTTTCTTT
j_gene: TRBJ2-7; abundance: NA; len: 17; d_gene: TRBD1; v_gene: TRBV12-3/TRBV12-4; CDR3aa: CASSFGTSGGGYYEQYF; CDR3nt: TGTGCCAGCAGTTTTGGCACCTCAGGGGGCGGATACTACGAGCAGTACTTC
j_gene: TRBJ1-2; abundance: NA; len: 12; d_gene: NA; v_gene: TRBV7-9; CDR3aa: CASSPFSGGYTF; CDR3nt: TGTGCCAGCAGCCCTTTTTCGGGGGGCTACACCTTC
j_gene: TRBJ1-5; abundance: NA; len: 20; d_gene: TRBD1; v_gene: TRBV7-9; CDR3aa: CASSFGTGGGGLYSNQPQHF; CDR3nt: TGTGCCAGCAGCTTCGGGACAGGGGGCGGAGGGCTCTATAGCAATCAGCCCCAGCATTTT
j_gene: TRBJ2-7; abundance: NA; len: 12; d_gene: NA; v_gene: TRBV7-9; CDR3aa: CASSNNFYEQYF; CDR3nt: TGTGCCAGCAGCAACAACTTCTACGAGCAGTACTTC
j_gene: TRBJ2-4; abundance: few; len: 15; d_gene: NA; v_gene: TRBV28; CDR3aa: CASRTTGMAKNIQYF; CDR3nt: TGTGCCAGCAGAACGACAGGAATGGCCAAAAACATTCAGTACTTC
j_gene: TRBJ2-5; abundance: few; len: 15; d_gene: TRBD1; v_gene: TRBV6-6; CDR3aa: CASSHGTGGAETQYF; CDR3nt: TGTGCCAGCAGCCACGGGACAGGAGGGGCAGAGACCCAGTACTTC
j_gene: TRBJ2-1; abundance: NA; len: 16; d_gene: TRBD1; v_gene: TRBV29-1; CDR3aa: CSVEGGRDRSFGEQFF; CDR3nt: TGCAGCGTTGAAGGCGGGCGGGACAGGAGTTTTGGTGAGCAGTTCTTC
j_gene: TRBJ1-2; abundance: NA; len: 14; d_gene: NA; v_gene: TRBV3-1; CDR3aa: CASSQAAQPGGYTF; CDR3nt: TGTGCCAGCAGCCAAGCGGCCCAGCCCGGTGGCTACACCTTC
j_gene: TRBJ2-5; abundance: NA; len: 15; d_gene: NA; v_gene: TRBV24-1; CDR3aa: CATSDSSRGKETQYF; CDR3nt: TGTGCCACCAGTGACTCCAGTCGGGGGAAGGAGACCCAGTACTTC
j_gene: TRBJ2-5; abundance: NA; len: 14; d_gene: NA; v_gene: TRBV15; CDR3aa: CATSRVGGMETQYF; CDR3nt: TGTGCCACCAGCAGAGTGGGGGGAATGGAGACCCAGTACTTC
j_gene: TRBJ2-5; abundance: NA; len: 13; d_gene: NA; v_gene: TRBV28; CDR3aa: CASRPQGRETQYF; CDR3nt: TGTGCCAGCAGGCCCCAGGGGCGAGAGACCCAGTACTTC
j_gene: TRBJ2-1; abundance: NA; len: 17; d_gene: TRBD1; v_gene: TRBV4-1; CDR3aa: CASSHRTGANSYNEQFF; CDR3nt: TGCGCCAGCAGCCACCGGACAGGAGCGAACTCCTACAATGAGCAGTTCTTC
j_gene: TRBJ1-2; abundance: few; len: 14; d_gene: TRBD1; v_gene: TRBV11-2; CDR3aa: CASSLLQGVAGYTF; CDR3nt: TGTGCCAGCAGCTTACTTCAGGGGGTAGCTGGCTACACCTTC
j_gene: TRBJ2-3; abundance: NA; len: 15; d_gene: TRBD2; v_gene: TRBV4-2; CDR3aa: CASSQETLAADTQYF; CDR3nt: TGTGCCAGCAGCCAAGAGACCCTAGCGGCAGATACGCAGTATTTT
j_gene: TRBJ2-7; abundance: NA; len: 14; d_gene: NA; v_gene: TRBV10-2; CDR3aa: CASTVDREGHEQYF; CDR3nt: TGCGCCAGCACCGTGGACAGGGAGGGCCACGAGCAGTACTTC
j_gene: TRBJ1-5; abundance: few; len: 14; d_gene: NA; v_gene: TRBV9; CDR3aa: CASSAQGGDQPQHF; CDR3nt: TGTGCCAGCAGCGCCCAGGGAGGGGATCAGCCCCAGCATTTT
j_gene: TRBJ2-7; abundance: NA; len: 19; d_gene: TRBD1; v_gene: TRBV11-2; CDR3aa: CASSLQPPRVGTGSYEQYF; CDR3nt: TGTGCCAGCAGCTTACAACCCCCGCGAGTAGGGACAGGATCCTACGAGCAGTACTTC
j_gene: TRBJ2-5; abundance: NA; len: 16; d_gene: TRBD2; v_gene: TRBV28; CDR3aa: CASSSSGLAVQETQYF; CDR3nt: TGTGCCAGCAGTTCATCGGGACTAGCGGTGCAAGAGACCCAGTACTTC
j_gene: TRBJ2-4; abundance: NA; len: 15; d_gene: NA; v_gene: TRBV20-1; CDR3aa: CSASRSGGAKNIQYF; CDR3nt: TGCAGTGCTAGCCGCAGTGGGGGCGCTAAAAACATTCAGTACTTC
j_gene: TRBJ2-7; abundance: few; len: 16; d_gene: TRBD1; v_gene: TRBV11-1; CDR3aa: CASSLLLPGQGNEQYF; CDR3nt: TGTGCCAGCAGCTTGCTACTCCCGGGACAGGGGAACGAGCAGTACTTC
j_gene: TRBJ2-6; abundance: NA; len: 17; d_gene: NA; v_gene: TRBV12-3/TRBV12-4; CDR3aa: CASSTFVGARGANVLTF; CDR3nt: TGTGCCAGCAGTACATTTGTGGGGGCGCGTGGGGCCAACGTCCTGACTTTC
j_gene: TRBJ2-1; abundance: NA; len: 15; d_gene: NA; v_gene: TRBV5-1; CDR3aa: CASSWGLAAYNEQFF; CDR3nt: TGCGCCAGCAGCTGGGGACTGGCGGCCTACAATGAGCAGTTCTTC
j_gene: TRBJ2-5; abundance: many; len: 14; d_gene: NA; v_gene: TRBV7-2; CDR3aa: CASSFVAGGETQYF; CDR3nt: TGTGCCAGCAGCTTCGTAGCAGGGGGGGAGACCCAGTACTTC
j_gene: TRBJ2-3; abundance: NA; len: 16; d_gene: NA; v_gene: TRBV20-1; CDR3aa: CSTNPRGGIFTDTQYF; CDR3nt: TGCAGTACTAACCCCAGGGGGGGGATTTTCACAGATACGCAGTATTTT
j_gene: TRBJ2-2; abundance: few; len: 14; d_gene: TRBD1; v_gene: TRBV6-2/TRBV6-3; CDR3aa: CASAKTTGSKELFF; CDR3nt: TGTGCCAGCGCAAAGACGACAGGGTCGAAGGAGCTGTTTTTT
j_gene: TRBJ2-6; abundance: few; len: 15; d_gene: NA; v_gene: TRBV9; CDR3aa: CASSVDGSGANVLTF; CDR3nt: TGTGCCAGCAGCGTAGACGGCTCTGGGGCCAACGTCCTGACTTTC
j_gene: TRBJ2-6; abundance: NA; len: 16; d_gene: NA; v_gene: TRBV15; CDR3aa: CATSRHQASGANVLTF; CDR3nt: TGTGCCACCAGCAGACATCAGGCCTCTGGGGCCAACGTCCTGACTTTC
j_gene: TRBJ1-4; abundance: NA; len: 13; d_gene: NA; v_gene: TRBV28; CDR3aa: CASSLEGNEKLFF; CDR3nt: TGTGCCAGCAGTTTGGAGGGTAATGAAAAACTGTTTTTT
j_gene: TRBJ2-3; abundance: NA; len: 15; d_gene: NA; v_gene: TRBV9; CDR3aa: CASSPWTLHTDTQYF; CDR3nt: TGTGCCAGCAGCCCTTGGACACTCCACACAGATACGCAGTATTTT
j_gene: TRBJ2-5; abundance: NA; len: 15; d_gene: NA; v_gene: TRBV9; CDR3aa: CASSPTAMRAETQYF; CDR3nt: TGTGCCAGCAGCCCAACGGCAATGAGGGCCGAGACCCAGTACTTC
j_gene: TRBJ1-2; abundance: NA; len: 12; d_gene: NA; v_gene: TRBV6-6; CDR3aa: CASTTGLYGYTF; CDR3nt: TGTGCCAGCACGACGGGGCTCTATGGCTACACCTTC
j_gene: TRBJ2-7; abundance: NA; len: 15; d_gene: NA; v_gene: TRBV4-3; CDR3aa: CASSQARGVGQRVYF; CDR3nt: TGCGCCAGCAGCCAAGCCCGCGGGGTCGGCCAGAGGGTGTACTTC
j_gene: TRBJ2-7; abundance: few; len: 13; d_gene: NA; v_gene: TRBV5-6; CDR3aa: CASSFMGPHEQYF; CDR3nt: TGTGCCAGCAGCTTTATGGGTCCCCACGAGCAGTACTTC
j_gene: TRBJ1-5; abundance: NA; len: 14; d_gene: NA; v_gene: TRBV6-2/TRBV6-3; CDR3aa: CASSRDNVNQPQHF; CDR3nt: TGTGCCAGCAGTCGCGACAACGTCAATCAGCCCCAGCATTTT
j_gene: TRBJ1-1; abundance: NA; len: 16; d_gene: NA; v_gene: TRBV6-2/TRBV6-3; CDR3aa: CASRKMRQDQNTEAFF; CDR3nt: TGTGCCAGCAGAAAAATGAGACAGGACCAGAACACTGAAGCTTTCTTT